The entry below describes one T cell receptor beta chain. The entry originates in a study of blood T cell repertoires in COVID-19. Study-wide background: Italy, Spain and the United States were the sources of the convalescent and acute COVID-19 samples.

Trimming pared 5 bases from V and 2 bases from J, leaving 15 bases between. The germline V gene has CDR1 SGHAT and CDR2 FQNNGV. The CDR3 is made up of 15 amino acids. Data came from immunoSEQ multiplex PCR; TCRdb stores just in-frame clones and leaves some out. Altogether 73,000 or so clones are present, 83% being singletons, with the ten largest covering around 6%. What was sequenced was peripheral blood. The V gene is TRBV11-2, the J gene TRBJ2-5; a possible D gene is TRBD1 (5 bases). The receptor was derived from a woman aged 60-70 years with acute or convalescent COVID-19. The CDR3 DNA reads TGTGCCAGCAGCCCCTACCTGCGGACACAAGAGACCCAGTACTTC. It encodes CASSPYLRTQETQYF.